The present T cell receptor (beta chain) was sequenced within a study of neurological immune-mediated disorders. Points from the study as a whole: HTLV-1-associated myelopathy had the most TCR clonal expansion, while multiple sclerosis had the least, a level that fell below healthy controls.

Via MiXCR, TCRdb re-called the 5' RACE reads, giving one row per CDR3 protein. The data contain fewer than 40,000 distinct CDR3 sequences, under 5% of them singletons. The V gene's germline CDR1 is SGHRS and CDR2 YFSETQ. This CDR3 comprises 15 residues. J gave up 4 bases and V 4 bases, and 9 bases lay outside the gene matches. This clonotype has at least ten counts. Its antigen is unknown. The study used blood bank volunteers in Maryland, USA, as healthy controls. The source material was CD4+ T cells from blood. The chain carries TRBV5-1 and TRBJ2-3; 7 bases are a match to TRBD1. The TCR was taken from a woman in her thirties or forties in good health. This chain's CDR3 is CASSLPDDRADTQYF. In DNA, the CDR3 is TGCGCCAGCAGCCTCCCAGATGACAGGGCAGATACGCAGTATTTT.